This entry lists 10 T cell receptor beta chains sequenced from one sample in a study of blood T cells in healthy people across ages. The second PCR ran roughly 6 to 11 cycles with a sample-barcoded 5' primer and J-beta primers. TCRdb reprocessed the 5' RACE reads via MiXCR and lists one record per CDR3 protein. The sample shows about 680,000 distinct CDR3 sequences, 45% to 50% of them seen only once. The sample was blood. The receptors originated from a woman aged 55-70 years in good health.

V gene TRBV7-2 combines with J gene TRBJ2-5; tentatively, D is TRBD2 (5 bases). Germline CDR1 SGHTA, CDR2 FQGNSA. The CDR3 spans 14 residues. V was trimmed by 5 bases and J by 5 bases, leaving 15 bases between them. In DNA form, the CDR3 reads TGTGCCAGCAGCAGCCTCTGGGGAGAGGAGACCCAGTACTTC. As protein: CASSSLWGEETQYF. Complete variable domain (other parts from reference TRBV7-2 and TRBJ2-5): GAGVSQSPSNKVTEKGKDVELRCDPISGHTALYWYRQSLGQGLEFLIYFQGNSAPDKSGLPSDRFSAERTGGSVSTLTIQRTQQEDSAVYLCASSSLWGEETQYFGPGTRLLVL.

V and J are TRBV2 and TRBJ2-7, with TRBD2 matching over 9 bases. The CDR3 is 14 amino acids. Trimming at V came to 8 bases and at J to 2 bases, leaving 7 bases not matched to a gene. Germline loops: CDR1 SNHLY, CDR2 FYNNEI. CDR3 DNA: TGTGCCAGCCGCCGACTAGCGGCCACCTACGAGCAGTACTTC. It specifies CASRRLAATYEQYF.

This rearrangement joins TRBV20-1 to TRBJ2-3, with D possibly being TRBD2 (5 bases). Germline V gene lookup returns CDR1 DFQATT and CDR2 SNEGSKA (reference sequence). The CDR3 is made up of 15 amino acids. V lost 0 bases and J 4 bases, leaving 14 bases between the germline ends. CDR3 amino acids: CSARDWTRAADTQYF. In DNA, the CDR3 is TGCAGTGCTAGAGATTGGACGCGGGCCGCAGATACGCAGTATTTT.

The rearrangement links TRBV24-1 to TRBJ2-5, with 11 bases that match TRBD2. The V and J ends lost 2 bases and 2 bases, in that order; junction bases with no gene match: 9. The CDR3 spans 18 residues. CDR1 KGHDR and CDR2 SFDVKD come from the germline V gene. CDR3 loop: CATSDSTGTSGFQETQYF. In DNA form, the CDR3 reads TGTGCCACCAGTGATTCAACCGGGACTAGCGGTTTTCAAGAGACCCAGTACTTC.

To note about this clonotype: Sequence at one end of the junction differs from germline and may be a read error. This chain joins TRBV7-3 and TRBJ2-7; 7 bases align to TRBD1. Germline assignment: CDR1 SGHTA and CDR2 FQGTGA. The length of the CDR3 is 15 residues. CDR3 amino acids: CASSPGAGGLYEQCF. The CDR3 DNA reads as TGTGCCAGCAGTCCGGGTGCAGGGGGTCTGTACGAGCAGTGCTTC. The full variable domain, with the rest looked up from reference TRBV7-3 and TRBJ2-7, is GAGVSQTPSNKVTEKGKYVELRCDPISGHTALYWYRQSLGQGPEFLIYFQGTGAADDSGLPNDRFFAVRPEGSVSTLKIQRTERGDSAVYLCASSPGAGGLYEQCFGPGTRLTVT.

The CDR3: CSARDAPQGGNSNQPQHF. The CDR3 DNA follows: TGCAGTGCTAGAGACGCGCCGCAGGGTGGCAATAGCAATCAGCCCCAGCATTTT. V gene TRBV20-1 combines with J gene TRBJ1-5, with D maybe TRBD1 (5 bases). The V gene lost 0 bases and the J gene lost 0 bases, with 18 bases spanning the gap. CDR1 and CDR2 (germline): DFQATT, SNEGSKA (reference sequence). CDR3 length equals 18 residues.

This rearrangement joins TRBV7-2 to TRBJ1-5, with TRBD1 matching 10 bases. The V and J ends lost 5 bases and 4 bases, in that order; junction bases with no gene match: 8. The CDR3 runs 16 residues. CDR1 SGHTA and CDR2 FQGNSA come from the germline V gene. CDR3 DNA: TGTGCCAGCAGCCTGGGGGACAGGGGCAGGAATCAGCCCCAGCATTTT. This gives the protein CASSLGDRGRNQPQHF.

This clonotype has only a few counts. The J gene is TRBJ2-3, the V gene TRBV11-2, with a tentative D call TRBD1 (6 bases). The germline V gene encodes CDR1 SGHAT and CDR2 FQNNGV. V was shortened by 5 bases and J by 4 bases, with 19 bases between the two germline ends. The CDR3 consists of 16 residues. In DNA form, the CDR3 reads TGTGCCAGCAGCCTATTCCGGACAGCTAGGGCAGATACGCAGTATTTT. Translation gives CASSLFRTARADTQYF.

This clonotype was counted a few times. The gene calls are TRBV20-1 and TRBJ2-7; possibly TRBD1 or TRBD2 for D (5 bases each). The DNA end lines up better with TRBJ2-5; the J call may be wrong. The CDR3 is 14 residues long. Germline V CDR1 and CDR2: DFQATT, SNEGSKA (reference sequence). This CDR3 reads CSASPSLAGETQYF. CDR3 sequence (DNA): TGCAGTGCTTCTCCCTCCCTAGCAGGGGAGACCCAGTACTTC.

This chain links TRBV2 with TRBJ1-5; D gene ambiguous. Trimming removed 4 bases at V and 4 bases at J, with 11 bases between. The CDR3 contains 14 residues. CDR1 is SNHLY, CDR2 FYNNEI, per germline. The CDR3 DNA reads TGTGCCAGCAGTGCGAAGCAAACAAATCAGCCCCAGCATTTT. Translation gives CASSAKQTNQPQHF.